The 9 T cell receptor beta chains reported below all come from one sample, sequenced in a study of shared clonotypes between healthy human individuals. CD45RO negativity and positive selection for CCR7 defined naive CD8 cells, a population that excluded terminally differentiated effector memory CD45RA+ cells. Clones were sequenced by immunoSEQ multiplex PCR, and TCRdb holds only the in-frame ones, with some missing. The table has roughly 2 million clones, roughly 95% seen once; the top ten hold 1.1%. Sequencing used naive CD8+ T cells sorted from blood. Source of these receptors: a man between 18 and 29 years old in good health.

Comment on this clone: The same CDR3 can be traced to other DNA sequences in this sample. The rearrangement links TRBV27 to TRBJ1-5, with D uncertain. Germline V lookup: CDR1 MNHEY, CDR2 SMNVEV (reference sequence). This CDR3 is built from 13 residues. The germline V and J ends were trimmed by 3 bases and 0 bases, with 3 bases remaining between them. Written as DNA, the CDR3 is TGTGCCAGCAGTTTGGATAGCAATCAGCCCCAGCATTTT. The encoded protein is CASSLDSNQPQHF.

Regarding this clone: A read error may account for a junction end that differs from germline. The chain is built from TRBV11-3 and TRBJ2-2, with TRBD1 matching 9 bases. The CDR3 covers 18 residues. The germline V gene has CDR1 SGHNT and CDR2 YENEEA. CDR3 in DNA: TGTGCCAGCAGCTGGGGCCCAGGGGACAGGGTGATACACCGGGGAGCTGTTTTT. Translated, it gives CASSWGPGDRVIHRGAVF. The full variable domain, completed using reference TRBV11-3 and TRBJ2-2, is EAGVVQSPRYKIIEKKQPVAFWCNPISGHNTLYWYLQNLGQGPELLIRYENEEAVDDSQLPKDRFSAERLKGVDSTLKIQPAELGDSAVYLCASSWGPGDRVIHRGAVFGEGSRLTVL.

Concerning this clone: Within the sample, other DNA sequences also encode this same CDR3. This chain uses TRBV13 with TRBJ2-7, with TRBD2 matching over 8 bases. This CDR3 is 14 amino acids long. The germline V gene encodes CDR1 PRHDT and CDR2 FYEKMQ (reference sequence). Losses at the gene ends were 5 bases for V and 1 base for J; bases not matched to a gene: 4. CDR3 DNA sequence: TGTGCCAGCAGCCCGGGAGGGGCTTCCTACGAGCAGTACTTC. Translating it yields CASSPGGASYEQYF.

This sequence joins TRBV13 and TRBJ2-7, with D possibly matching TRBD1 (6 bases). Trimming took 5 bases from V and 6 from J, leaving 23 bases between them. The CDR3 covers 16 residues. Germline V gives CDR1 PRHDT, CDR2 FYEKMQ (reference sequence). CDR3 loop: CASSHRDTFFPGEQYF. DNA of the CDR3: TGTGCCAGCAGCCACCGGGACACCTTTTTCCCGGGCGAGCAGTACTTC.

On this clone: The DNA is left out, because the CDR3 cannot be placed on it with certainty; the CDR3 is given as TCRdb lists it. The chain links TRBV12-2 to TRBJ1-5; TRBD1, the table's D call, was not compared with the DNA. TRBV12-2 represents a pseudogene. Inclusive of both ends, the CDR3 amounts to 16 amino acids. The CDR3 region is CASRTVFGQGNQPQHF.

CDR3 DNA sequence: TGTGCCAGCAGTTTGTTAGGAGGGGGAAACAATGAGCAGTTCTTC. Translating it yields CASSLLGGGNNEQFF. The chain couples TRBV27 to TRBJ2-1; D might be TRBD1 or TRBD2, each matching 6 bases. This CDR3 spans 15 amino acids. The V end was cut by 3 bases, the J end by 5 bases, with 14 bases between. Per the germline V gene, CDR1 is MNHEY and CDR2 is SMNVEV (reference sequence).

The chain employs TRBV10-2 and TRBJ2-1; the match to TRBD2 covers 7 bases. This CDR3 region has 14 residues. J lost 5 bases, V lost 7 bases, and 8 bases had no gene match. Germline V lookup: CDR1 WSHSY, CDR2 SAAADI. Written as DNA, the CDR3 is TGCGCCAGCACGAAGACTAGCTTTGACAATGAGCAGTTCTTC. This codes for CASTKTSFDNEQFF.

This chain connects TRBV28 to TRBJ2-7; D tentatively reads TRBD1 or TRBD2 (8 bases each). Deletions cut 6 bases from V and 3 bases from J, with 27 bases between. Germline CDR1 and CDR2: MDHEN and SYDVKM. This CDR3 contains 18 residues. This CDR3 reads CASSPTGRAGTGIYEQYF. The CDR3 coding sequence is TGTGCCAGCAGCCCAACCGGGAGGGCCGGGACAGGAATCTACGAGCAGTACTTC.

This chain connects TRBV6-5 to TRBJ2-7; perhaps D is TRBD1 or TRBD2 (5 bases each). Germline V gene data show CDR1 as MNHEY and CDR2 as SVGAGI. The CDR3 length is 15 residues. The V gene lost 0 bases and the J gene lost 11 bases, with 20 bases spanning the gap. The CDR3 region is CASSYSTGPFLEEYF. The DNA of the CDR3 is TGTGCCAGCAGTTACTCGACGGGGCCCTTTCTGGAGGAGTACTTC.